The 13 T cell receptor beta chains reported below all come from one sample, sequenced in a study of blood T cell repertoires in COVID-19. This table comes from immunoSEQ multiplex PCR, and its TCRdb copy is limited to in-frame clones, with some not included. The table shows approximately 100,000 clones, with roughly 90% occurring only once. Sequencing was performed on peripheral blood. The receptor set was obtained from a woman aged 55-75 years with acute or convalescent COVID-19.

The rearrangement uses TRBV2 and TRBJ1-1, with D tentatively TRBD1 (6 bases). The V end was cut by 8 bases, the J end by 1 base, with 11 bases between. Per the germline V gene, CDR1 is SNHLY and CDR2 is FYNNEI. There are 13 residues in the CDR3. The CDR3 loop is CASRGHPNTEAFF. DNA for the CDR3: TGTGCCAGCCGGGGACACCCGAACACTGAAGCTTTCTTT.

V is TRBV18 and J is TRBJ2-5; D unresolved. The CDR3 totals 16 residues. Germline-derived CDR1 and CDR2 are KGHSH and LQKENI. V was clipped by 0 bases and J by 1 base, with 12 bases between them. The CDR3: CASSPPLSTGQETQYF. For the CDR3, the DNA is TGTGCCAGCTCACCACCCCTGTCGACGGGCCAAGAGACCCAGTACTTC.

The chain carries TRBV9 and TRBJ2-1; 9 nucleotides match TRBD1. The V and J ends lost 1 base and 16 bases, in that order; junction bases with no gene match: 9. Germline CDR1 SGDLS, CDR2 YYNGEE. CDR3 length: 13 amino acids. CDR3 nucleotide sequence: TGTGCCAGCAGCGTAAGGACAGGGGCAGACCTATTCTTC. It specifies CASSVRTGADLFF.

The chain is built from TRBV18 and TRBJ2-7, with D possibly being TRBD1 (6 bases). This CDR3 comprises 15 residues. V was clipped by 2 bases and J by 4 bases, with 15 bases between them. CDR1 KGHSH and CDR2 LQKENI come from the germline V gene. In DNA, the CDR3 is TGTGCCAGCTCACCAGGACAGACGACCGGTTACGAGCAGTACGTC. Translating it yields CASSPGQTTGYEQYV.

Comment on this clone: Other nucleotide sequences in the sample specify the same CDR3. V usage is TRBV3-1 (or the pseudogene TRBV3-2) and J usage is TRBJ2-3; D remains unclear. The V end lost 1 base, the J end lost 1 base, and 9 bases lay between the germline ends. Germline CDR1 LGHDT, CDR2 YNNKEL (reference sequence). There are 15 residues in the CDR3. The CDR3: CASSQAHLRTDTQYF. The CDR3 bases are TGTGCCAGCAGCCAAGCTCACCTACGCACAGATACGCAGTATTTT.

The chain recombines TRBV20-1 with TRBJ2-3; 7 bases align to TRBD2. Germline values: CDR1 DFQATT, CDR2 SNEGSKA (reference sequence). V gave up 3 bases and J gave up 0 bases; unmatched junction bases: 3. The CDR3 has 14 residues. As DNA, the CDR3 is TGCAGTGCTAGTATCGGGGGGAGCACAGATACGCAGTATTTT. Translation: CSASIGGSTDTQYF.

The chain couples TRBV19 to TRBJ1-2, with D perhaps TRBD1 (5 bases). This CDR3 region has 14 residues. Trimming shortened V by 9 bases and J by 6 bases, and 20 bases separated the two germline ends. Germline-derived CDR1 and CDR2 are LNHDA and SQIVND (reference sequence). CDR3 in amino acids: CASQPGLLRDGYTF. The CDR3 DNA is TGTGCCAGCCAACCGGGACTACTGCGAGATGGCTACACCTTC.

This chain joins TRBV30 and TRBJ1-1; a possible D gene is TRBD1 (6 bases). The CDR3 has 14 residues. Germline V gene sequence: CDR1 GTSNPN, CDR2 SVGIG (reference sequence). The ends were cut back, 0 bases at V and 4 bases at J, with 12 bases in the middle. The CDR3 loop is CAWSVGGLGTEAFF. The CDR3 DNA sequence: TGTGCCTGGAGTGTCGGGGGGCTAGGCACTGAAGCTTTCTTT.

This chain links TRBV11-2 with TRBJ1-2; TRBD1 aligns across 8 bases. CDR3 length: 12 amino acids. V was clipped by 5 bases and J by 8 bases; unmatched bases: 4. Germline V gene sequence: CDR1 SGHAT, CDR2 FQNNGV. The CDR3 sequence is CASSIGQGGYTF. DNA of the CDR3: TGTGCCAGCAGCATAGGACAGGGAGGCTACACCTTC.

This clone was seen once. The rearrangement joins TRBV24-1 to TRBJ2-2; 14 bases are a match to TRBD2. Germline CDR1 reads KGHDR; CDR2 reads SFDVKD. The CDR3 is 19 residues long. The V and J ends lost 1 base and 7 bases, in that order; junction bases with no gene match: 10. The CDR3 DNA follows: TGTGCCACCAGTGATTTAAGAGGGACTAGCGGGAGAATGGGCGGGGAGCTGTTTTTT. This sequence encodes CATSDLRGTSGRMGGELFF.

This clone was counted once. This chain links TRBV7-3 with TRBJ1-1; 7 nucleotides align to TRBD1. Unmatched junction bases numbered 1, after V lost 4 bases and J lost 5 bases. Per germline, CDR1 SGHTA and CDR2 FQGTGA. The CDR3 runs to 12 residues. In DNA form, the CDR3 reads TGTGCCAGCAGCTCACAGGGGACTGAAGCTTTCTTT. Protein product: CASSSQGTEAFF.

This chain connects TRBV3-1 (or the pseudogene TRBV3-2) to TRBJ2-3, with 8 bases that match TRBD2. V trimming: 2 bases; J trimming: 6 bases; junction bases outside the gene matches: 7. The CDR3 extends over 15 amino acids. Germline CDR1 reads LGHDT; CDR2 reads YNNKEL (reference sequence). This chain's CDR3 is CASSQTIAGTDTQYF. The CDR3 region has the DNA TGTGCCAGCAGCCAAACGATAGCGGGAACGGATACGCAGTATTTT.

This chain connects TRBV29-1 to TRBJ2-5, with D perhaps TRBD1 (6 bases). The length of the CDR3 is 15 residues. Trimming pared 4 bases from V and 5 bases from J, leaving 20 bases between. Per germline, CDR1 SQVTM and CDR2 ANQGSEA. CDR3 in amino acids: CSVVRWQGMGETQYF. The CDR3 coding sequence is TGCAGCGTTGTTCGGTGGCAGGGGATGGGGGAGACCCAGTACTTC. The full variable domain, rest sourced from reference TRBV29-1 and TRBJ2-5, is SAVISQKPSRDICQRGTSLTIQCQVDSQVTMMFWYRQQPGQSLTLIATANQGSEATYESGFVIDKFPISRPNLTFSTLTVSNMSPEDSSIYLCSVVRWQGMGETQYFGPGTRLLVL.